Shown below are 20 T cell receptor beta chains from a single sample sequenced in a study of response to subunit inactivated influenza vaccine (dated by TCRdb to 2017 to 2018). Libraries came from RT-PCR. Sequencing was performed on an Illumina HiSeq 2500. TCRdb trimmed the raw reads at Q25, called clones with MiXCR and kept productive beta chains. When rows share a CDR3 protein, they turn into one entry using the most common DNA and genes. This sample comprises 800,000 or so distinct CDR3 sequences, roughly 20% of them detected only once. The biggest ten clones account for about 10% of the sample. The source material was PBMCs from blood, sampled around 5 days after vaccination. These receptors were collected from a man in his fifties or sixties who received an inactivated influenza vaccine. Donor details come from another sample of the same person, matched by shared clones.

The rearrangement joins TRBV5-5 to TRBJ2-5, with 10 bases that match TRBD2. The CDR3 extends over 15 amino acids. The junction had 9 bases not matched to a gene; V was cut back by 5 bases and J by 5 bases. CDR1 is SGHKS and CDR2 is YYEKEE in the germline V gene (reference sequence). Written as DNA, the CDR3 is TGTGCCAGCAGTAGAAGAAGCGGGGGGGAGGAGACCCAGTACTTC. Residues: CASSRRSGGEETQYF.

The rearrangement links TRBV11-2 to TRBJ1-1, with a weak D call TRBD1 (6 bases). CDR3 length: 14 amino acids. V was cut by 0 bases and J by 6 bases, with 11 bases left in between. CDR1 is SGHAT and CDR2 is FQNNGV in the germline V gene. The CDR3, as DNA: TGTGCCAGCAGCTTAGAATACAGGGCGGCTGAAGCTTTCTTT. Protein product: CASSLEYRAAEAFF.

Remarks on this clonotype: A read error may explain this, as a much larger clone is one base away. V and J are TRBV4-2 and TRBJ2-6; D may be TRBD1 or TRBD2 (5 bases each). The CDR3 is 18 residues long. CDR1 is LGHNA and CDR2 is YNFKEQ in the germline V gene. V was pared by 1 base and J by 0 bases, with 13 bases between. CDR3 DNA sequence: TGTGCCAGCAGCCAAGTCGGACGGGGCCTCTCTGGGGCCAACGTCCTGACTTTC. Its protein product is CASSQVGRGLSGANVLTF.

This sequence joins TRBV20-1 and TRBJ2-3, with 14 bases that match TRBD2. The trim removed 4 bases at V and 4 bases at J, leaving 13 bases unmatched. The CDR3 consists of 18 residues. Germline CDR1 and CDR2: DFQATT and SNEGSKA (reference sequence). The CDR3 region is CSAIGTSGSSRWADTQYF. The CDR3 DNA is TGCAGTGCTATCGGGACTAGCGGGAGTTCTCGGTGGGCAGATACGCAGTATTTT.

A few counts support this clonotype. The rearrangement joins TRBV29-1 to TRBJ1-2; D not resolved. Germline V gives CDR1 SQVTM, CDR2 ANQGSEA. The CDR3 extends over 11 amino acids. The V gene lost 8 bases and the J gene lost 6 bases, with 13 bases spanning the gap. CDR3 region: CSTRTSDGYTF. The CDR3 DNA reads TGCAGCACAAGGACCAGCGATGGCTACACCTTC.

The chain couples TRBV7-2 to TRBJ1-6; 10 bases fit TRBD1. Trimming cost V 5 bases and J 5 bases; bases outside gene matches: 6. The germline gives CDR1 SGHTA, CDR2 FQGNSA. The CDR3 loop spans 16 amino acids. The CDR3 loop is CASSRDRGENNSPLHF. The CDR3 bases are TGTGCCAGCAGCCGGGACAGGGGTGAAAATAATTCACCCCTCCACTTT.

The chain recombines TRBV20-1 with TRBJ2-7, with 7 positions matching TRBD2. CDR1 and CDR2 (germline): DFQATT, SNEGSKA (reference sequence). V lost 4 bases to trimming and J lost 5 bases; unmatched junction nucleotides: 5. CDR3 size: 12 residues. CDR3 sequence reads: CSANAGDNEQYF. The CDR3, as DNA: TGCAGTGCTAATGCGGGAGACAACGAGCAGTACTTC.

In DNA, the CDR3 is TGTGCCAGCAGCTTAGCGGACCGCACTGAAGCTTTCTTT. Amino acid sequence: CASSLADRTEAFF. The J gene is TRBJ1-1, the V gene TRBV7-2, with D unclear. The germline CDR1 and CDR2 sequences are SGHTA and FQGNSA. V lost 0 bases, J lost 4 bases, and 6 bases lay in between. The CDR3 contains 13 residues.

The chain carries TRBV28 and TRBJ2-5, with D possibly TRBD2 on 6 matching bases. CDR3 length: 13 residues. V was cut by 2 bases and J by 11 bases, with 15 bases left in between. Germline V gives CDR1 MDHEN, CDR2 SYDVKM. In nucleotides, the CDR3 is TGTGCCAGCAGTTTAGTCAGGGCGGGATCGCAGTACTTC. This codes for CASSLVRAGSQYF.

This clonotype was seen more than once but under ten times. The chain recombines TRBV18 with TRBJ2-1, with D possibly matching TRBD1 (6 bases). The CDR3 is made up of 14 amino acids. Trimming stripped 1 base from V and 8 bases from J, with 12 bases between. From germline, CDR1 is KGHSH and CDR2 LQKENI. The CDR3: CASSPLQGTDEQFF. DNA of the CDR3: TGTGCCAGCTCACCACTACAGGGCACGGATGAGCAGTTCTTC.

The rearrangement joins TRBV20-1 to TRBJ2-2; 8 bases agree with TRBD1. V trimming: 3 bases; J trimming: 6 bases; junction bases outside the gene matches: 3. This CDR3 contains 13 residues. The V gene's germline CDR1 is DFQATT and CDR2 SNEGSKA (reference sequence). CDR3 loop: CSARVQGAGELFF. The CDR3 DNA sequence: TGCAGTGCTAGGGTACAGGGGGCCGGGGAGCTGTTTTTT.

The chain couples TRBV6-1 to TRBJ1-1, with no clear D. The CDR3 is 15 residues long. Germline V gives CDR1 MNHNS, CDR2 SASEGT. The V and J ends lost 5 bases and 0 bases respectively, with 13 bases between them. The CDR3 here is CASSRGPAMNTEAFF. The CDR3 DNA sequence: TGTGCCAGCAGTCGCGGCCCAGCCATGAACACTGAAGCTTTCTTT.

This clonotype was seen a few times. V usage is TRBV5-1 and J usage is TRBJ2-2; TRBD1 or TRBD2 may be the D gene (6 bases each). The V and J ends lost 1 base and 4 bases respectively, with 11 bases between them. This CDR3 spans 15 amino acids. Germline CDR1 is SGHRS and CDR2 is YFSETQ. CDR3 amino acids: CASSLSGAGTGELFF. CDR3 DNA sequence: TGCGCCAGCAGCTTGTCGGGGGCCGGCACCGGGGAGCTGTTTTTT.

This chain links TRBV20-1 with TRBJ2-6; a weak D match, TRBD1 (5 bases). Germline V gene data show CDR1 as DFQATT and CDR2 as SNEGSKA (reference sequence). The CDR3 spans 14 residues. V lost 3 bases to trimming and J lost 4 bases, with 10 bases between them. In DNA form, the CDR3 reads TGCAGTGCTAGCACAGGTTCCGGGGCCAACGTCCTGACTTTC. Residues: CSASTGSGANVLTF.

The CDR3: CASSQLYGQRTDTQYF. DNA of the CDR3: TGCGCCAGCAGCCAACTATATGGACAGCGCACAGATACGCAGTATTTT. The V call is TRBV4-3, the J call TRBJ2-3; possible D gene TRBD1, 6 bases. V lost 2 bases and J lost 1, with 13 bases in between. This CDR3 region has 16 residues. Germline CDR1 is LGHNA and CDR2 is YSLEER.

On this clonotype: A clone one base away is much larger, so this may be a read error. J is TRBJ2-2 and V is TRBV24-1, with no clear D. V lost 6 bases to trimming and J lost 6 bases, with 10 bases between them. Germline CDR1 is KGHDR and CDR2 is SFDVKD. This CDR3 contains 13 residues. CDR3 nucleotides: TGTGCCACCAGTAGTCACTTCTCCGGGGAGCTGTTTTTT. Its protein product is CATSSHFSGELFF.

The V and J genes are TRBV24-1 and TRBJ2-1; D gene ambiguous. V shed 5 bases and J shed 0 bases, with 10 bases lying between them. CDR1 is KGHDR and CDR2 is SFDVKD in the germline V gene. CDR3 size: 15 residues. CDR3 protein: CATSARPSSYNEQFF. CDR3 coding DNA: TGTGCCACCAGTGCGCGTCCAAGCTCCTACAATGAGCAGTTCTTC.

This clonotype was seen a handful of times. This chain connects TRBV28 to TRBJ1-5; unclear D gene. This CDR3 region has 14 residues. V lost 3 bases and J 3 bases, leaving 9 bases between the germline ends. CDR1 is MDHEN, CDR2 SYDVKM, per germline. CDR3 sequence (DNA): TGTGCCAGCAGTTTTCTGGGGATCAATCAGCCCCAGCATTTT. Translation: CASSFLGINQPQHF. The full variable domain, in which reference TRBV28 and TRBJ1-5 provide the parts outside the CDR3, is DVKVTQSSRYLVKRTGEKVFLECVQDMDHENMFWYRQDPGLGLRLIYFSYDVKMKEKGDIPEGYSVSREKKERFSLILESASTNQTSMYLCASSFLGINQPQHFGDGTRLSIL.

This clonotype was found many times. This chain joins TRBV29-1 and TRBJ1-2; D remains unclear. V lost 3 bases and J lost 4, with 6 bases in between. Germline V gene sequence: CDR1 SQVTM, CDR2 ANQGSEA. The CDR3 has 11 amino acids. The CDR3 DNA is TGCAGCGTTGATTCCGGCTATGGCTACACCTTC. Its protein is CSVDSGYGYTF.

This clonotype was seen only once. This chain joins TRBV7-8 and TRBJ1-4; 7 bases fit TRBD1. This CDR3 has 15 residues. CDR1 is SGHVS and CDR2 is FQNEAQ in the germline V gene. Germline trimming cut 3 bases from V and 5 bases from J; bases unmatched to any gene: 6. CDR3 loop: CASSLPGQLNEKLFF. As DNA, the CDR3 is TGTGCCAGCAGCTTGCCGGGACAGTTAAATGAAAAACTGTTTTTT.